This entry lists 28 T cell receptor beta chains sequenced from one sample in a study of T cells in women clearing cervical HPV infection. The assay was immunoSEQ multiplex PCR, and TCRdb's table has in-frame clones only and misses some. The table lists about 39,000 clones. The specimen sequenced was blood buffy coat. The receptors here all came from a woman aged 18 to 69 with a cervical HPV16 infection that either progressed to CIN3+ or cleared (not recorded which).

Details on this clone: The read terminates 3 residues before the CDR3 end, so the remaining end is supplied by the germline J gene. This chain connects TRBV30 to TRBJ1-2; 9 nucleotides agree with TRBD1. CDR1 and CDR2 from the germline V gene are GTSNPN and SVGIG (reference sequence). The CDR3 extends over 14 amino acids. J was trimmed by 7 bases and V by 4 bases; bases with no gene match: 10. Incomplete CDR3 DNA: TGTGCCTGGACCACAGGGGGCGCTTTGATTGGC. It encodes CAWTTGGALIG. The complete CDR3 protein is CAWTTGGALIGYTF. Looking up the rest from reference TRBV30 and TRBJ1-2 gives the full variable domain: SQTIHQWPATLVQPVGSPLSLECTVEGTSNPNLYWYRQAAGRGLQLLFYSVGIGQISSEVPQNLSASRPQDRQFILSSKKLLLSDSGFYLCAWTTGGALIGYTFGSGTRLTVV.

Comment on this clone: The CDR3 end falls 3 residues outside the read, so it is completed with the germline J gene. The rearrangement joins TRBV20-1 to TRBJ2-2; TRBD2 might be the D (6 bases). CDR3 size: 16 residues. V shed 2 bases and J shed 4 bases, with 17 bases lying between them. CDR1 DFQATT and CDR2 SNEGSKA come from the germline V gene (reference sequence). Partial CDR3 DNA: TGCAGTGCTAGAACCCTAGCGATTCCGAGCACCGGGGAG. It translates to CSARTLAIPSTGE. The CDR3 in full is CSARTLAIPSTGELFF.

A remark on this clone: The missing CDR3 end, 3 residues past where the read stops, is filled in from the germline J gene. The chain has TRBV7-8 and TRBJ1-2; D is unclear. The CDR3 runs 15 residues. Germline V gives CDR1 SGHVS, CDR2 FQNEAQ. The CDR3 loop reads CASSSQATPYNDYTF. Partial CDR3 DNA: TGTGCCAGCAGCAGCCAGGCCACCCCCTACAATGAC.

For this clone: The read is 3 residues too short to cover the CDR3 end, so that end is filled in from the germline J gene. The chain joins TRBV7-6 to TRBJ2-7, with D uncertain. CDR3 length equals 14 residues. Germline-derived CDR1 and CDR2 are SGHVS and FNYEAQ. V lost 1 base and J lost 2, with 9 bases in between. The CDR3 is CASSLEGVTYEQYF. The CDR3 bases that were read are TGTGCCAGCAGCTTAGAGGGCGTTACCTACGAG.

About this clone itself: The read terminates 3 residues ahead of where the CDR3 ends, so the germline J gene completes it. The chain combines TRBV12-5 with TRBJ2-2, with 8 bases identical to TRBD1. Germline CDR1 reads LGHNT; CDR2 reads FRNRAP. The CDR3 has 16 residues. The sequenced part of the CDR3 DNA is TGTGCTAGTGGTCCTGGACAGGGTCGAGAAAATTCACCG. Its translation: CASGPGQGRENSP. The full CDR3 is CASGPGQGRENSPLFF.

CDR3 DNA (partial): TGTGCCAGCAGTACGGAAGCGAATGGC. Translated: CASSTEANG. The complete CDR3 reads CASSTEANGYTF. The chain carries TRBV28 and TRBJ1-2; D call uncertain. Coverage ceases 3 residues before the CDR3 finishes, and the germline J gene fills in the end. V was trimmed by 5 bases and J by 6 bases, leaving 10 bases between them. Per the germline V gene, CDR1 is MDHEN and CDR2 is SYDVKM. The CDR3 has 12 amino acids.

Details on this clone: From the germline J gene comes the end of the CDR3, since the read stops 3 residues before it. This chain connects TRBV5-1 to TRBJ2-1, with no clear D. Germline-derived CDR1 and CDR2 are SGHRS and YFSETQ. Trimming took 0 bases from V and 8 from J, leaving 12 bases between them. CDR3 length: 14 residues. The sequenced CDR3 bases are TGCGCCAGCAGCTTGGGTCTGCTTCGGGATGAG. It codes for CASSLGLLRDE. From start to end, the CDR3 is CASSLGLLRDEQFF.

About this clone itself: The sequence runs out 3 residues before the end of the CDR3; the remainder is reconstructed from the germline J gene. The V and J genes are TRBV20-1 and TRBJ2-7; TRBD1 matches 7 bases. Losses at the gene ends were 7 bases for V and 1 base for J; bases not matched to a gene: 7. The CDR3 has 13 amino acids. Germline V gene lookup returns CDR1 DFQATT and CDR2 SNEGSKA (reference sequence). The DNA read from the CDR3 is TGCAGTGACCAACCGGGACAGTCCTACGAG. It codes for CSDQPGQSYE. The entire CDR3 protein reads CSDQPGQSYEQYF.

The part of the CDR3 DNA that was read is TGTGCCAGTAGTTCTATCATAGCGGGAGCGCCGTCCCACGAC. It yields the protein CASSSIIAGAPSHD. In full, the CDR3 is CASSSIIAGAPSHDYTF. This chain links TRBV19 with TRBJ1-2, with no clear D. Read coverage stops 3 residues before the CDR3 terminus; the germline J gene supplies the remainder. The CDR3 has 17 amino acids. Germline-derived CDR1 and CDR2 are LNHDA and SQIVND (reference sequence).

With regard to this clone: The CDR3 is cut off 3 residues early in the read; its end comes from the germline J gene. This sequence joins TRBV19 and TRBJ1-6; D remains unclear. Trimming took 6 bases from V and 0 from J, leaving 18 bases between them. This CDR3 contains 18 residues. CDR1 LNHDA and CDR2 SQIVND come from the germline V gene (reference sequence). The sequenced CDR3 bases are TGTGCCAGTAGCCGCACTCAGGCGGGGAGCTCCTATAATTCACCC. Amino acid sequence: CASSRTQAGSSYNSP. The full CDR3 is CASSRTQAGSSYNSPLHF.

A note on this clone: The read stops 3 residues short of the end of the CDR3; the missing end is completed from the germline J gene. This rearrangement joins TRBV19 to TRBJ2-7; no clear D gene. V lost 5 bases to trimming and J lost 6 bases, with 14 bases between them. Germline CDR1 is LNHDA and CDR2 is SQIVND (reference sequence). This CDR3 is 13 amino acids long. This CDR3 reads CASSSLLAGEQYF. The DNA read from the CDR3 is TGTGCCAGTAGTTCCCTTTTAGCTGGCGAG.

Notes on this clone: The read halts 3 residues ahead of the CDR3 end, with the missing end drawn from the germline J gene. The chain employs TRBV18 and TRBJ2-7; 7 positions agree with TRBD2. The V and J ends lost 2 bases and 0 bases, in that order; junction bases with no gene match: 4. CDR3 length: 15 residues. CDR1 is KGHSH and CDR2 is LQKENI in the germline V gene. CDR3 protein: CASSPGGGGSYEQYF. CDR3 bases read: TGTGCCAGCTCACCAGGGGGGGGAGGCTCCTACGAG.

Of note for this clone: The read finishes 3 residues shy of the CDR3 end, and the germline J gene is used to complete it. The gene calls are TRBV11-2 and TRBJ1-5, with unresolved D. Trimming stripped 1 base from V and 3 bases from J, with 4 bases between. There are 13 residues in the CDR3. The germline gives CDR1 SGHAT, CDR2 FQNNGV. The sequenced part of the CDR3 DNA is TGTGCCAGCAGCTTAGGGCTCAATCAGCCC. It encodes CASSLGLNQP. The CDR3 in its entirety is CASSLGLNQPQHF. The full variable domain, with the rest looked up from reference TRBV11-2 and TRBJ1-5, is EAGVAQSPRYKIIEKRQSVAFWCNPISGHATLYWYQQILGQGPKLLIQFQNNGVVDDSQLPKDRFSAERLKGVDSTLKIQPAKLEDSAVYLCASSLGLNQPQHFGDGTRLSIL.

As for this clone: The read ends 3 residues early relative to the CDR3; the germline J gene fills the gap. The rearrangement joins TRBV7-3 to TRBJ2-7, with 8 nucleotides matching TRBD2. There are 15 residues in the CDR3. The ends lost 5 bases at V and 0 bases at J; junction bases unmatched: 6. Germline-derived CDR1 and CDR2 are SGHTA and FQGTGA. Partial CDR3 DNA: TGTGCCAGCAGCCGACTAGCGTTGAGCTCCTACGAG. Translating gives CASSRLALSSYE. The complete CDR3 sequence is CASSRLALSSYEQYF.

Incomplete CDR3 DNA: TGTGCCAGCAGCCTGGGTGTCAGGGTTGACGACGAG. It yields the protein CASSLGVRVDDE. The CDR3 as a whole reads CASSLGVRVDDEQYF. The rearrangement joins TRBV14 to TRBJ2-7, with D maybe TRBD1 (5 bases). The read is 3 residues too short to cover the CDR3 end, so that end is filled in from the germline J gene. CDR1 SGHDN and CDR2 FVKESK come from the germline V gene. The CDR3 totals 15 residues. V was pared by 4 bases and J by 5 bases, with 18 bases between.

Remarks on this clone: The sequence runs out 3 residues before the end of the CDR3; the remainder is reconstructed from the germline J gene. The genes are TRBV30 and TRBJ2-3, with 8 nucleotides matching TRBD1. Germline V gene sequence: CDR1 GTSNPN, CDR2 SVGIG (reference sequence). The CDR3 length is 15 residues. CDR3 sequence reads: CAWRGTGQGNQPQYF. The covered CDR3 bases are TGTGCCTGGAGAGGAACCGGACAGGGTAACCAGCCG.

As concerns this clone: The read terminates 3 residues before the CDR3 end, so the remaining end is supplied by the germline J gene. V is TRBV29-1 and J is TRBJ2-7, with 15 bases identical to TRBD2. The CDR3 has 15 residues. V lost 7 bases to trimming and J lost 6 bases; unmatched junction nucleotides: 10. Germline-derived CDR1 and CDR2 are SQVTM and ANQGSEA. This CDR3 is CSAGLAGGRGSEQYF. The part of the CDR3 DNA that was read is TGCAGCGCCGGACTAGCGGGAGGGCGCGGTTCCGAG.

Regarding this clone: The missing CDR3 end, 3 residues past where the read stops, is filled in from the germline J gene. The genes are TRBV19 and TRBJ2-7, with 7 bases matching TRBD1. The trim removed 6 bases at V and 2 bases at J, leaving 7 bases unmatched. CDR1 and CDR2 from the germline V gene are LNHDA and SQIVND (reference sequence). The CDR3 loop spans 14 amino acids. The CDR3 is CASRYRDSTYEQYF. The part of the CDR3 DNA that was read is TGTGCCAGTAGATACCGGGACAGTACCTACGAG. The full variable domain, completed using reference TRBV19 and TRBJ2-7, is DGGITQSPKYLFRKEGQNVTLSCEQNLNHDAMYWYRQDPGQGLRLIYYSQIVNDFQKGDIAEGYSVSREKKESFPLTVTSAQKNPTAFYLCASRYRDSTYEQYFGPGTRLTVT.

This CDR3 reads CASSQVSGYGSYEQYF. The CDR3 bases that were read are TGTGCCAGCAGCCAAGTCTCGGGGTATGGTTCCTACGAG. V and J are TRBV4-2 and TRBJ2-7; D is possibly TRBD2 (5 bases). Read data end 3 residues before the CDR3 end; the end is taken from the germline J gene. There are 16 residues in the CDR3. CDR1 LGHNA and CDR2 YNFKEQ come from the germline V gene. Trimming left V 1 base short and J 1 base short, with 14 bases between.

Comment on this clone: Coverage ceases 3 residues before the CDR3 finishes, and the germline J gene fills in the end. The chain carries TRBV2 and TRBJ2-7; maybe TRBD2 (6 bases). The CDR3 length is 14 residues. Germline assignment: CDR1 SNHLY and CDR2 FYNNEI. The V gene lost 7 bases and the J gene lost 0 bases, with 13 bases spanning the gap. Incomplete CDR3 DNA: TGTGCCAGCACCCCGACTAGAGGCTCCTACGAG. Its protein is CASTPTRGSYE. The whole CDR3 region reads CASTPTRGSYEQYF.

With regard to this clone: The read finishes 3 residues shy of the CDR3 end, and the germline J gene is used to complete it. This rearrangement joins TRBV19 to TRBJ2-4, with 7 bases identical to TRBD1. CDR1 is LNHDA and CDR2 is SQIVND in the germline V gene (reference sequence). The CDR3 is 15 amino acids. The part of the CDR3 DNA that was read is TGTGCCAGTAGTATAGAGGCGACAGGGAGATATGGT. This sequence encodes CASSIEATGRYG. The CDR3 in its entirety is CASSIEATGRYGQYF.

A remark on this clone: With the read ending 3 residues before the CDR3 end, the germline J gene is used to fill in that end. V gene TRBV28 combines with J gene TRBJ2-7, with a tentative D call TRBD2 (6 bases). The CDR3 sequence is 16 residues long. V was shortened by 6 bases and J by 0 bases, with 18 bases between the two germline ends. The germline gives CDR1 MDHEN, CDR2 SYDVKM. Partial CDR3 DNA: TGTGCCAGCAGGAGGAGTAGCGGAGCCTTCTCCTACGAG. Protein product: CASRRSSGAFSYE. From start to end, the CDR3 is CASRRSSGAFSYEQYF.

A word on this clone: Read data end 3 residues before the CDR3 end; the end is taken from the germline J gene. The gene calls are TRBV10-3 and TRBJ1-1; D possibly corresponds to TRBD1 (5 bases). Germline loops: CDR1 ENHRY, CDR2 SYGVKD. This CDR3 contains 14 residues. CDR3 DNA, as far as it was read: TGTGCCATCAGTGAGCGACCGGCTGGGGCAGAA. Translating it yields CAISERPAGAE. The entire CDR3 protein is CAISERPAGAEAFF.

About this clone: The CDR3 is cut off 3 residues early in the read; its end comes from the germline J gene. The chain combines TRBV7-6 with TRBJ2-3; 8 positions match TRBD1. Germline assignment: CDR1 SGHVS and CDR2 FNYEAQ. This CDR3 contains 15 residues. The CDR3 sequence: CASSPSGTGGETQYF. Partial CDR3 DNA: TGTGCCAGCAGCCCATCCGGGACAGGAGGAGAGACG.

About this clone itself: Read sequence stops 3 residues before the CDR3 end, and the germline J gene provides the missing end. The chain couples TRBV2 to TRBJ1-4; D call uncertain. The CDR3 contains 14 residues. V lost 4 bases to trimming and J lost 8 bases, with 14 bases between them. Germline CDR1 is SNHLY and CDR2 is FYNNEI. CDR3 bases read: TGTGCCAGCAGTGCTGGCCCCAGAGGCGAAAAA. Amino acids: CASSAGPRGEK. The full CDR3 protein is CASSAGPRGEKLFF.

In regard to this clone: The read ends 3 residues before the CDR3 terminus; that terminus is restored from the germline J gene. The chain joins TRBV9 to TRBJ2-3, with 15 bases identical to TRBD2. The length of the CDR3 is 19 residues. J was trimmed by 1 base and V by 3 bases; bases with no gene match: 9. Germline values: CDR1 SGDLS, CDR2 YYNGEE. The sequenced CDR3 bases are TGTGCCAGCAGCGAAGGACCGGGACTAGCGGGAGGCCGCACAGATACG. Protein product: CASSEGPGLAGGRTDT. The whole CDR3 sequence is CASSEGPGLAGGRTDTQYF.

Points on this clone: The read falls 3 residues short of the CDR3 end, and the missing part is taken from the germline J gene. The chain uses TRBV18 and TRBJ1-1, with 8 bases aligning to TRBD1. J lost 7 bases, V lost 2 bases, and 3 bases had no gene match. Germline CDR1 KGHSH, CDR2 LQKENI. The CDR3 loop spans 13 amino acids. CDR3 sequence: CASSPNDRGEAFF. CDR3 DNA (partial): TGTGCCAGCTCACCAAACGACAGGGGTGAA.

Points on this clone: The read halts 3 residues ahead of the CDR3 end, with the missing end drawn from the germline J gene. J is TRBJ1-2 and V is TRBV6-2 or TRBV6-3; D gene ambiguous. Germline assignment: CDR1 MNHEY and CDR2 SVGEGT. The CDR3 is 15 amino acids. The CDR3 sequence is CASSYPGAATDTYTF. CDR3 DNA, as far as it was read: TGTGCCAGCAGTTACCCCGGAGCTGCCACAGATACC.